This T cell receptor beta chain was recorded in a study of blood T cell repertoires in COVID-19. On the study more broadly: Collection of acute and convalescent COVID-19 samples took place in the United States, Italy and Spain. The analysed material was cDNA or gDNA that came from T cells, B-cell-depleted T cells, or PBMCs.

TCRdb's copy holds only in-frame clones and misses some; the assay was immunoSEQ multiplex PCR. The sample carries 220,000 or so clones, 70% to 85% recorded once. Those enrolled, adults aged roughly 18 to 100 years, came from roughly 22 US areas. Participants reported their clinical history, and cohort assignment relied on those reports. There are 13 residues in the CDR3. In germline, CDR1 is MDHEN, CDR2 SYDVKM. J gave up 5 bases and V 5 bases, and 2 bases lay outside the gene matches. The sample was PBMCs or T cells enriched from blood (not recorded which). This clonotype was sampled from a woman in her sixties or seventies who had recovered from COVID-19. The chain recombines TRBV28 with TRBJ1-2; 10 nucleotides match TRBD1. The CDR3 loop reads CASSQDRGYGYTF. The CDR3 nucleotides read TGTGCCAGCAGTCAGGACAGGGGGTATGGCTACACCTTC.